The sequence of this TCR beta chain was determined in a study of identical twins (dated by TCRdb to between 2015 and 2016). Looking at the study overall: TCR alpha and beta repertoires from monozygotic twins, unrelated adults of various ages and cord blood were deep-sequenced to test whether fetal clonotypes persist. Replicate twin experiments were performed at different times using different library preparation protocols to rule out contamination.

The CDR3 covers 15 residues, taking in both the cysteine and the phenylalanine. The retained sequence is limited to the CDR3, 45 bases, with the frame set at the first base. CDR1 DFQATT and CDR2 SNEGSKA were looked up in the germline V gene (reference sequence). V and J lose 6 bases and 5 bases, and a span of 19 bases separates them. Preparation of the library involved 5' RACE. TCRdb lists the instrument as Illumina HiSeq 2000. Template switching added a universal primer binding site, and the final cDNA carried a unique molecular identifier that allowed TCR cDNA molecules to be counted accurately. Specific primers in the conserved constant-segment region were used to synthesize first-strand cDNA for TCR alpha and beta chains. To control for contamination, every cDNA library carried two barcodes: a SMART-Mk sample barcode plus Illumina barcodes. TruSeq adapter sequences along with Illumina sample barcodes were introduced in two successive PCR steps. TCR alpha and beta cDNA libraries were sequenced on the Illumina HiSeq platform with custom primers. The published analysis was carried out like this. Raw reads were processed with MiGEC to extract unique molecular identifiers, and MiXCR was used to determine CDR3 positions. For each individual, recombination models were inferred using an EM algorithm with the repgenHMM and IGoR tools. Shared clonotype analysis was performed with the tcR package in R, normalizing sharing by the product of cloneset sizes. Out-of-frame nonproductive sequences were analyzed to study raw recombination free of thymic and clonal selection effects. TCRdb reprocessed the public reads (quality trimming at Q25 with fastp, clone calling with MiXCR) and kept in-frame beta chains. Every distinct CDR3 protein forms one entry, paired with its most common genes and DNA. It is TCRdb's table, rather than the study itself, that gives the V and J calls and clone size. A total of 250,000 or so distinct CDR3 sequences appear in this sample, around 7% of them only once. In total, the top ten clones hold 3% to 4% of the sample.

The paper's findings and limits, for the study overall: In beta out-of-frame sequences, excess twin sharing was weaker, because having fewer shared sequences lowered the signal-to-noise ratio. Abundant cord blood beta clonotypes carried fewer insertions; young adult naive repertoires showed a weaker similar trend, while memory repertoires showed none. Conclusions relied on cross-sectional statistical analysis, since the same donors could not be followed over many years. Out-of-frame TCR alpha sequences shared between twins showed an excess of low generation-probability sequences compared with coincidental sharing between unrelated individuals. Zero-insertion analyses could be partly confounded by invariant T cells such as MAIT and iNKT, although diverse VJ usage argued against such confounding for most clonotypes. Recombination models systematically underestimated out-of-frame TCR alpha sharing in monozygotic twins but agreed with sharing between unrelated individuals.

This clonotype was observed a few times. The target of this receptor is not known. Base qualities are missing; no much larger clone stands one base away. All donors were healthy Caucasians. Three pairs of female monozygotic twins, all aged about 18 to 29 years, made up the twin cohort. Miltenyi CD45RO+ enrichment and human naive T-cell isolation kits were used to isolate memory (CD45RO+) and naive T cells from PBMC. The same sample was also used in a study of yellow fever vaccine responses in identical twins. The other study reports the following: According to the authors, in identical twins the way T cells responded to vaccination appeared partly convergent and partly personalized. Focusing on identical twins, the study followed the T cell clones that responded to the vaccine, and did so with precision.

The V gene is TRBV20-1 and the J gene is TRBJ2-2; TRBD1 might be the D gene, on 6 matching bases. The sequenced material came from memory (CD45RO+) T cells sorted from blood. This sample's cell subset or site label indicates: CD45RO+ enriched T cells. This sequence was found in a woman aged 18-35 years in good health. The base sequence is TGCAGTGCCCTCCCCAGGGCAGGGGTGACCGGGGAGCTGTTTTTT. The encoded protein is CSALPRAGVTGELFF.